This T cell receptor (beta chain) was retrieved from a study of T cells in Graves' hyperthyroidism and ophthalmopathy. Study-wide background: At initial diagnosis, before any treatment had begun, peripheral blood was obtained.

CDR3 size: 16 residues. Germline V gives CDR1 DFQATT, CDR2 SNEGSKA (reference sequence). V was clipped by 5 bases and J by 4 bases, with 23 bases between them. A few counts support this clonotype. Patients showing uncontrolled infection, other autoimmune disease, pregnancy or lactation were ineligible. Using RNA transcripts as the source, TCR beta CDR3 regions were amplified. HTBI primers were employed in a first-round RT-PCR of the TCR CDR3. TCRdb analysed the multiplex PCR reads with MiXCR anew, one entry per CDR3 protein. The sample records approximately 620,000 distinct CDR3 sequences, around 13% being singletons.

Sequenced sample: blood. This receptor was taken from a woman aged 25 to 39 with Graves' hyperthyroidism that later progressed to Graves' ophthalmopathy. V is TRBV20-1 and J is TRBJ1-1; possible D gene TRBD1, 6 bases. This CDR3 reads CSARSGGAGWPTEAFF. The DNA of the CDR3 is TGCAGTGCTCGTTCGGGGGGCGCAGGGTGGCCCACTGAAGCTTTCTTT.